What follows are 16 T cell receptor beta chains derived from one specimen sequenced in a study of T cell responses to AZD1222 COVID-19 vaccine. Assay used: immunoSEQ multiplex PCR; TCRdb lists only in-frame clones, some missing. The table lists 130,000 or so clones, around 90% of them singletons. The source was peripheral blood, collected on day 0 of AZD1222 vaccination. The receptors shown here come from an adult in good health.

The chain carries TRBV18 and TRBJ1-6, with D possibly being TRBD1 (5 bases). Trimming cost V 1 base and J 0 bases, with 7 bases left between them. CDR1 is KGHSH and CDR2 is LQKENI in the germline V gene. There are 16 residues in the CDR3. CDR3 DNA: TGTGCCAGCTCACCACAGGGGAGCTCCTATAATTCACCCCTCCACTTT. Translation gives CASSPQGSSYNSPLHF.

The chain carries TRBV28 and TRBJ1-2, with D unresolved. The germline gives CDR1 MDHEN, CDR2 SYDVKM. The CDR3 covers 12 residues. Trimming stripped 2 bases from V and 3 bases from J, with 4 bases between. The CDR3 bases are TGTGCCAGCAGTTTAGGTTACTATGGCTACACCTTC. Translation: CASSLGYYGYTF.

This clone was recorded a few times. The chain joins TRBV29-1 to TRBJ1-2, with a weak D call TRBD1 (6 bases). Trimming removed 7 bases from V and 4 bases from J, with 13 bases in between. CDR1 is SQVTM and CDR2 is ANQGSEA in the germline V gene. The CDR3 totals 12 residues. The CDR3 reads CSAREQGYGYTF. The CDR3 nucleotides read TGCAGCGCCCGCGAACAGGGCTATGGCTACACCTTC.

This chain joins TRBV27 and TRBJ1-6, with TRBD1 identical over 7 bases. The CDR3 extends over 17 amino acids. The V gene's germline CDR1 is MNHEY and CDR2 SMNVEV (reference sequence). The trim removed 6 bases at V and 5 bases at J, leaving 13 bases unmatched. The CDR3 here is CASRLGPGGKDNSPLHF. The CDR3 nucleotides are TGTGCCAGCAGGTTGGGACCAGGGGGAAAAGATAATTCACCCCTCCACTTT.

The chain has TRBV3-1 (or the pseudogene TRBV3-2) and TRBJ2-5; 12 bases are a match to TRBD2. The J segment lost 5 bases and the V segment lost 7 bases, leaving 17 bases of the junction unmatched. The CDR3 spans 18 residues. Germline CDR1 is LGHDT and CDR2 is YNNKEL (reference sequence). CDR3 DNA sequence: TGTGCCAGCATCAAATTACGGGCTAGCGGGGGGGCATTGGAGACCCAGTACTTC. Translating it yields CASIKLRASGGALETQYF.

This clone was seen just once. V and J are TRBV18 and TRBJ2-2, with D possibly being TRBD2 (6 bases). CDR1 and CDR2 from the germline V gene are KGHSH and LQKENI. The CDR3 totals 15 residues. The V and J ends lost 5 bases and 5 bases respectively, with 15 bases between them. CDR3 sequence: CASSMYRDLTGELFF. CDR3 DNA sequence: TGTGCCAGCTCAATGTACCGGGACTTAACCGGGGAGCTGTTTTTT.

J is TRBJ2-1 and V is TRBV5-4, with 7 nucleotides matching TRBD2. The ends lost 4 bases at V and 4 bases at J; junction bases unmatched: 8. The germline V gene encodes CDR1 SGHNT and CDR2 YYREEE (reference sequence). This CDR3 has 15 residues. CDR3 residues: CASSLAGVKYNEQFF. CDR3 nucleotides: TGTGCCAGCAGCCTTGCGGGGGTTAAGTACAATGAGCAGTTCTTC.

The chain combines TRBV19 with TRBJ1-2; no clear D gene. The CDR3 loop spans 14 amino acids. Germline-derived CDR1 and CDR2 are LNHDA and SQIVND (reference sequence). Trimming removed 7 bases from V and 1 base from J, with 13 bases in between. The CDR3: CASNQAGGNYGYTF. CDR3 DNA: TGTGCCAGTAATCAGGCTGGAGGTAACTATGGCTACACCTTC.

The chain carries TRBV19 and TRBJ1-5; 7 bases map to TRBD1. The CDR3 has 15 amino acids. Germline trimming cut 5 bases from V and 3 bases from J; bases unmatched to any gene: 7. The germline gives CDR1 LNHDA, CDR2 SQIVND (reference sequence). The CDR3 nucleotides are TGTGCCAGTAGTGCGGGACAGACTTTCAATCAGCCCCAGCATTTT. Residues: CASSAGQTFNQPQHF.

CDR3 nucleotides: TGTGCCAGCAGCCATGGCTGGGCTGAAGCTTTCTTT. Protein: CASSHGWAEAFF. The chain uses TRBV16 and TRBJ1-1; no firm D call. The germline V gene has CDR1 KGHSY and CDR2 FQNENV. This CDR3 contains 12 residues. V dropped 3 bases and J dropped 6 bases, with 8 bases sitting between them.

The CDR3 DNA follows: TGCAGCGCCGAATGGGGCCGCCCAGACTATGGCTACACCTTC. Protein product: CSAEWGRPDYGYTF. The chain uses TRBV29-1 and TRBJ1-2; tentatively, D is TRBD1 (5 bases). From germline, CDR1 is SQVTM and CDR2 ANQGSEA. Deletions cut 7 bases from V and 3 bases from J, with 18 bases between. The CDR3 loop spans 14 amino acids.

The J gene is TRBJ1-1, the V gene TRBV2, with D hard to call. Trimming left V 4 bases short and J 1 base short, with 19 bases between. The CDR3 runs 17 residues. From germline, CDR1 is SNHLY and CDR2 FYNNEI. The CDR3 loop is CASSVGPVRNPNTEAFF. DNA for the CDR3: TGTGCCAGCAGTGTCGGGCCAGTTCGAAATCCGAACACTGAAGCTTTCTTT.

The V gene is TRBV6-5, the J gene TRBJ1-5; 8 bases fit TRBD1. The CDR3 covers 13 residues. The germline V gene encodes CDR1 MNHEY and CDR2 SVGAGI. V gave up 7 bases and J gave up 7 bases; unmatched junction bases: 6. The DNA for the CDR3 is TGTGCCAGCACAGACAGGGGTGGGCAGCCCCAGCATTTT. As protein: CASTDRGGQPQHF.

This clone was seen only a few times. This chain uses TRBV18 with TRBJ1-5; no reliable D call. This CDR3 comprises 13 residues. Trimming removed 5 bases at V and 3 bases at J, with 8 bases between. Germline loops: CDR1 KGHSH, CDR2 LQKENI. The CDR3 loop reads CASSEGDNQPQHF. The CDR3 DNA reads TGTGCCAGCTCAGAGGGTGACAATCAGCCCCAGCATTTT.

The chain is built from TRBV27 and TRBJ1-5, with 7 bases lining up with TRBD1. The V gene end was trimmed by 10 bases and the J gene end by 4 bases; junction bases not matched to a gene: 7. The CDR3 is 13 amino acids. Germline V lookup: CDR1 MNHEY, CDR2 SMNVEV (reference sequence). The CDR3 bases are TGTGCCACTTCGACAGGGACTAATCAGCCCCAGCATTTT. Translated: CATSTGTNQPQHF.

This clone is a singleton in its sample. The CDR3 region has the DNA TGTGCCAGCAGCGATCCGGCAGACGCTAACTATGGCTACACCTTC. This translates into CASSDPADANYGYTF. The chain links TRBV4-2 to TRBJ1-2, with D unclear. The V end lost 5 bases, the J end lost 0 bases, and 13 bases lay between the germline ends. The CDR3 is 15 residues long. Germline values: CDR1 LGHNA, CDR2 YNFKEQ.